One sample yielded the 9 T cell receptor beta chains listed below, sequenced in a study of CD8 T cells in Susac syndrome. When the RNA was reverse transcribed, random hexamers were used with an input of roughly 0.45 to 1 ug. TCRdb recomputed calls from the immunoSEQ multiplex PCR reads with MiXCR, one row per CDR3 protein. This sample carries under 200,000 distinct CDR3 sequences, roughly 95% of them seen once, and the ten largest clones take roughly 0.1%. Sequences were obtained from CD4+ T cells from PBMCs. Receptor source: a human donor in good health.

This rearrangement joins TRBV4-3 to TRBJ1-5; weak D call: TRBD1 (6 bases). CDR3 size: 13 residues. Germline assignment: CDR1 LGHNA and CDR2 YSLEER. Deletions cut 5 bases from V and 5 bases from J, with 10 bases between. The CDR3 nucleotides are TGCGCCAGCAGCGGACAGACAGATCAGCCCCAGCATTTT. Amino acids: CASSGQTDQPQHF.

CDR3 DNA: TGCGCCAGCAGCCAAGACCCCGGGACAGGGAATTCACCCCTCCACTTT. It yields the protein CASSQDPGTGNSPLHF. The chain uses TRBV4-3 and TRBJ1-6; 9 bases line up with TRBD1. V dropped 0 bases and J dropped 7; count of bases not matched to a gene: 4. The CDR3 loop spans 16 amino acids. CDR1 LGHNA and CDR2 YSLEER come from the germline V gene.

J is TRBJ2-3 and V is TRBV9; D is possibly TRBD1 (6 bases). The CDR3 extends over 14 amino acids. Germline values: CDR1 SGDLS, CDR2 YYNGEE. V shed 4 bases and J shed 1 base, with 10 bases lying between them. The CDR3 reads CASSSSGGTDTQYF. CDR3 in DNA: TGTGCCAGCAGCTCTTCAGGGGGCACAGATACGCAGTATTTT.

The V and J genes are TRBV5-1 and TRBJ2-7; D is uncertain. The CDR3 loop spans 14 amino acids. Germline V gene data show CDR1 as SGHRS and CDR2 as YFSETQ. Trimming cost V 2 bases and J 2 bases, with 11 bases left between them. In DNA form, the CDR3 reads TGCGCCAGCAGCTTCCAGACAAGCACCTACGAGCAGTACTTC. Protein product: CASSFQTSTYEQYF.

V is TRBV9 and J is TRBJ2-1, with D uncertain. The CDR3 is made up of 13 amino acids. V was trimmed by 0 bases and J by 8 bases, leaving 9 bases between them. Germline lookup yields CDR1 SGDLS and CDR2 YYNGEE. The CDR3 nucleotides are TGTGCCAGCAGCGTAGCAGTTTTGGATGAGCAGTTCTTC. The encoded protein is CASSVAVLDEQFF.

The chain joins TRBV2 to TRBJ2-3, with D perhaps TRBD2 (5 bases). Trimming removed 2 bases at V and 8 bases at J, with 8 bases between. The CDR3 covers 12 residues. The germline V gene has CDR1 SNHLY and CDR2 FYNNEI. The CDR3: CASSELAGTQYF. The CDR3 nucleotides are TGTGCCAGCAGTGAATTGGCGGGTACGCAGTATTTT.

As to this clonotype: One end of the junction fails to match germline, which may point to a read error. The J gene is TRBJ1-3, the V gene TRBV4-1; D gene uncertain. This CDR3 has 17 amino acids. The germline CDR1 and CDR2 sequences are MGHRA and YSYEKL. In DNA form, the CDR3 reads TGCGCCAGCAGCCAAGAACGTCTTGGTGGAGCTGGAAACACCGTATATTTT. This encodes CASSQERLGGAGNTVYF.

The V gene is TRBV2, the J gene TRBJ2-2; D unclear. Germline V lookup: CDR1 SNHLY, CDR2 FYNNEI. Trimming pared 2 bases from V and 3 bases from J, leaving 13 bases between. The CDR3 sequence is 16 residues long. The CDR3 loop reads CASSEKVFADTGELFF. The CDR3 region has the DNA TGTGCCAGCAGTGAAAAGGTCTTCGCGGACACCGGGGAGCTGTTTTTT.

This chain's CDR3 is CASRLSRRAYEQYF. The DNA of the CDR3 is TGTGCCAGCAGACTCTCCCGAAGGGCTTACGAGCAGTACTTC. The genes are TRBV27 and TRBJ2-7; D remains unclear. Germline V CDR1 and CDR2: MNHEY, SMNVEV (reference sequence). The CDR3 sequence is 14 residues long. The V and J ends lost 6 bases and 4 bases respectively, with 16 bases between them.